One sample yielded the 23 T cell receptor beta chains listed below, sequenced in a study of blood T cells in healthy people across ages. The use of a sample-barcoded 5' primer and a J-beta primer mix characterized a second PCR of about 7 to 12 cycles. TCRdb redid the calling of the 5' RACE reads with MiXCR, one entry per CDR3 protein. The sample shows around 580,000 distinct CDR3 sequences, more than 45% of them seen only once. The sample comprised blood. These receptors were obtained from an elderly man in good health.

The chain employs TRBV20-1 and TRBJ2-3; a weak D match, TRBD2 (5 bases). V was cut by 6 bases and J by 4 bases, with 20 bases left in between. The CDR3 spans 15 residues. Germline values: CDR1 DFQATT, CDR2 SNEGSKA (reference sequence). This CDR3 reads CSAPNGEGGPDTQYF. CDR3 DNA: TGCAGTGCCCCTAATGGGGAAGGCGGGCCAGATACGCAGTATTTT.

The genes are TRBV20-1 and TRBJ2-5; D remains unclear. The CDR3 has 12 amino acids. Trimming pared 3 bases from V and 2 bases from J, leaving 7 bases between. The germline CDR1 and CDR2 sequences are DFQATT and SNEGSKA (reference sequence). The CDR3 loop reads CSASSIQETQYF. The CDR3 nucleotides read TGCAGTGCTAGTAGCATTCAAGAGACCCAGTACTTC.

The V and J genes are TRBV29-1 and TRBJ2-1; no clear D. V lost 6 bases to trimming and J lost 8 bases, with 8 bases between them. Germline values: CDR1 SQVTM, CDR2 ANQGSEA. The CDR3 covers 10 residues. In DNA form, the CDR3 reads TGCAGCGTATTTGCGGATGAGCAGTTCTTC. Amino acid sequence: CSVFADEQFF.

The sample holds one count of this clonotype. The rearrangement uses TRBV30 and TRBJ2-1; 7 bases fit TRBD2. In germline, CDR1 is GTSNPN, CDR2 SVGIG (reference sequence). V lost 3 bases and J lost 0; bases outside the gene matches: 2. The CDR3 contains 14 residues. CDR3 coding DNA: TGTGCCTGGAGGCGGGGGAGCTCCTACAATGAGCAGTTCTTC. Residues: CAWRRGSSYNEQFF.

Only a few counts were recorded for this clonotype. A read error may produce the germline difference seen at one junction end. This chain connects TRBV2 to TRBJ2-3; TRBD1 is a possible D gene (5 bases). CDR1 and CDR2 (germline): SNHLY, FYNNEI. This CDR3 is 13 amino acids long. The CDR3 DNA follows: TGTGCCACCTATGGCGTTAGCACAGGTACGCAGTATTTT. Translated, it gives CATYGVSTGTQYF. Full variable domain (outside the CDR3, taken from reference TRBV2 and TRBJ2-3): EPEVTQTPSHQVTQMGQEVILRCVPISNHLYFYWYRQILGQKVEFLVSFYNNEISEKSEIFDDQFSVERPDGSNFTLKIRSTKLEDSAMYFCATYGVSTGTQYFGPGTRLTVL.

This clonotype showed up just a few times. V usage is TRBV7-2 and J usage is TRBJ2-7; D possibly corresponds to TRBD2 (7 bases). CDR3 length equals 14 residues. The V end lost 5 bases, the J end lost 5 bases, and 16 bases lay between the germline ends. Germline V gene sequence: CDR1 SGHTA, CDR2 FQGNSA. CDR3 residues: CASSNRGANHEQYF. DNA of the CDR3: TGTGCCAGCAGCAACCGGGGGGCGAACCACGAGCAGTACTTC. Drawing the rest from reference TRBV7-2 and TRBJ2-7, the complete variable domain is GAGVSQSPSNKVTEKGKDVELRCDPISGHTALYWYRQSLGQGLEFLIYFQGNSAPDKSGLPSDRFSAERTGGSVSTLTIQRTQQEDSAVYLCASSNRGANHEQYFGPGTRLTVT.

In nucleotides, the CDR3 is TGTGCCAGCAGCTGGAGTCCGAGACTAGACGATGAGCAGTTCTTC. Protein: CASSWSPRLDDEQFF. The chain links TRBV7-2 to TRBJ2-1; TRBD2 is a possible D gene (6 bases). This CDR3 has 15 residues. Germline V gene sequence: CDR1 SGHTA, CDR2 FQGNSA. V was pared by 4 bases and J by 8 bases, with 18 bases between. Variable domain in full (rest from reference TRBV7-2 and TRBJ2-1): GAGVSQSPSNKVTEKGKDVELRCDPISGHTALYWYRQSLGQGLEFLIYFQGNSAPDKSGLPSDRFSAERTGGSVSTLTIQRTQQEDSAVYLCASSWSPRLDDEQFFGPGTRLTVL.

This clonotype has a handful of counts. The genes are TRBV20-1 and TRBJ2-1, with 9 positions matching TRBD2. The trim removed 6 bases at V and 4 bases at J, leaving 13 bases unmatched. CDR1 is DFQATT and CDR2 is SNEGSKA in the germline V gene (reference sequence). This CDR3 has 16 residues. The CDR3: CSALAGRSPFYNEQFF. The CDR3 nucleotides read TGCAGTGCCCTAGCGGGACGATCCCCTTTTTACAATGAGCAGTTCTTC.

The chain is built from TRBV5-1 and TRBJ1-2; D perhaps matches TRBD1 (5 bases). V lost 4 bases, J lost 6 bases, and 22 bases lay in between. The length of the CDR3 is 16 residues. Germline loops: CDR1 SGHRS, CDR2 YFSETQ. The CDR3 spells CASSPQIEPGRDGYTF. CDR3 coding DNA: TGCGCCAGCAGCCCCCAAATCGAACCGGGACGAGATGGCTACACCTTC. The whole variable domain, filled in from reference TRBV5-1 and TRBJ1-2, reads KAGVTQTPRYLIKTRGQQVTLSCSPISGHRSVSWYQQTPGQGLQFLFEYFSETQRNKGNFPGRFSGRQFSNSRSEMNVSTLELGDSALYLCASSPQIEPGRDGYTFGSGTRLTVV.

CDR3 nucleotides: TGTGCCAGCAGCTTAAACACAGTGGAGACCCAGTACTTC. This encodes CASSLNTVETQYF. V gene TRBV7-9 combines with J gene TRBJ2-5, with D hard to call. CDR1 and CDR2 from the germline V gene are SEHNR and FQNEAQ (reference sequence). V lost 2 bases and J lost 5, with 9 bases in between. This CDR3 is built from 13 residues.

This clonotype was seen just once. One junction end does not reproduce the germline sequence, and a read error may be involved. The chain uses TRBV12-3 or TRBV12-4 and TRBJ2-1, with 13 bases identical to TRBD2. CDR3 length: 16 residues. The CDR3 nucleotides read TGTACCAGCAGACCTACTAGCGGGGGGGCCGGCAATGAGCAGTTCTTC. Translation gives CTSRPTSGGAGNEQFF.

This sequence joins TRBV7-2 and TRBJ2-1; unclear D gene. The CDR3 has 14 residues. Looked up from germline, CDR1 is SGHTA and CDR2 is FQGNSA. The V and J ends lost 3 bases and 4 bases respectively, with 10 bases between them. This CDR3 reads CASSLRVPYNEQFF. The CDR3 coding sequence is TGTGCCAGCAGCTTGCGCGTACCTTACAATGAGCAGTTCTTC.

This clonotype was seen many times. V and J are TRBV29-1 and TRBJ2-7; D is unclear. Per germline, CDR1 SQVTM and CDR2 ANQGSEA. The CDR3 sequence is 11 residues long. Trimming pared 7 bases from V and 0 bases from J, leaving 7 bases between. The CDR3 region has the DNA TGCAGCGCCCTTACCTCCTACGAGCAGTACTTC. Its protein product is CSALTSYEQYF.

This clonotype showed up just a few times. The chain employs TRBV4-3 and TRBJ2-7; 8 positions match TRBD1. With V trimmed by 0 bases and J by 4 bases, 5 bases remained unmatched. The CDR3 runs 15 residues. Germline values: CDR1 LGHNA, CDR2 YSLEER. CDR3 nucleotides: TGCGCCAGCAGCCAAGAATGGAGACAGGGGTACGAGCAGTACTTC. Translation: CASSQEWRQGYEQYF.

The rearrangement links TRBV6-5 to TRBJ2-1, with 11 bases identical to TRBD2. CDR1 and CDR2 from the germline V gene are MNHEY and SVGAGI. The J segment lost 4 bases and the V segment lost 4 bases, leaving 6 bases of the junction unmatched. This CDR3 has 16 amino acids. The CDR3, as DNA: TGTGCCAGCAGTTCACTAGCGGGGGCGATTTACAATGAGCAGTTCTTC. It yields the protein CASSSLAGAIYNEQFF.

This clonotype was counted only a few times. This sequence joins TRBV9 and TRBJ1-2, with 9 bases identical to TRBD1. CDR1 is SGDLS, CDR2 YYNGEE, per germline. V gave up 4 bases and J gave up 5 bases; unmatched junction bases: 6. The CDR3 extends over 14 amino acids. In DNA form, the CDR3 reads TGTGCCAGCAGCCAGGGACAGGGCTTGTATGGCTACACCTTC. Residues: CASSQGQGLYGYTF.

This chain joins TRBV7-9 and TRBJ1-2; D possibly corresponds to TRBD1 (6 bases). V gave up 3 bases and J gave up 0 bases, with 14 bases separating them. The germline V gene encodes CDR1 SEHNR and CDR2 FQNEAQ (reference sequence). The CDR3 is 16 amino acids. CDR3 amino acids: CASSFEGGTANYGYTF. CDR3 nucleotides: TGTGCCAGCAGCTTCGAGGGGGGTACGGCTAACTATGGCTACACCTTC.

This clonotype has only a few counts. The chain uses TRBV18 and TRBJ2-3; the D is unclear. V was clipped by 3 bases and J by 5 bases, with 6 bases between them. Germline values: CDR1 KGHSH, CDR2 LQKENI. The CDR3 spans 12 residues. CDR3 amino acids: CASSPSRDTQYF. The CDR3 DNA follows: TGTGCCAGCTCACCCTCTAGAGATACGCAGTATTTT.

The chain has TRBV12-3 or TRBV12-4 and TRBJ1-2; D is undetermined. The ends were cut back, 2 bases at V and 7 bases at J, with 14 bases in the middle. The CDR3 covers 14 residues. DNA for the CDR3: TGTGCCAGCAGTTTAAGCCCAGTGGCAATTGGCTACACCTTC. Its translation is CASSLSPVAIGYTF.

This clonotype has only one observation. This chain uses TRBV20-1 with TRBJ2-7; D remains unclear. The germline V gene has CDR1 DFQATT and CDR2 SNEGSKA (reference sequence). There are 13 residues in the CDR3. Trimming pared 6 bases from V and 1 base from J, leaving 13 bases between. DNA of the CDR3: TGCAGTGCCATTCTCCTGCGGTCCTACGAGCAGTACTTC. Protein sequence: CSAILLRSYEQYF.

This clonotype was recorded a few times. The chain recombines TRBV7-8 with TRBJ2-7; D assignment may be TRBD1 or TRBD2 (5 bases each). Trimming left V 4 bases short and J 0 bases short, with 16 bases between. The CDR3 loop spans 16 amino acids. Per the germline V gene, CDR1 is SGHVS and CDR2 is FQNEAQ. In nucleotides, the CDR3 is TGTGCCAGCAGCTCCCACCGGGACCCGAGCTCCTACGAGCAGTACTTC. Translated: CASSSHRDPSSYEQYF.

V gene TRBV7-2 combines with J gene TRBJ1-4; 8 bases map to TRBD1. CDR3 length: 16 residues. Germline CDR1 is SGHTA and CDR2 is FQGNSA. Trimming cost V 5 bases and J 8 bases; bases outside gene matches: 13. CDR3 region: CASSANTGTGSEKLFF. In DNA, the CDR3 is TGTGCCAGCAGCGCGAACACCGGGACAGGATCAGAAAAACTGTTTTTT.

V usage is TRBV7-9 and J usage is TRBJ1-5; no clear D gene. This CDR3 comprises 12 residues. Germline V lookup: CDR1 SEHNR, CDR2 FQNEAQ (reference sequence). Trimming took 5 bases from V and 4 from J, leaving 6 bases between them. CDR3 in amino acids: CASSTHNQPQHF. The CDR3 bases are TGTGCCAGCAGCACACATAATCAGCCCCAGCATTTT.